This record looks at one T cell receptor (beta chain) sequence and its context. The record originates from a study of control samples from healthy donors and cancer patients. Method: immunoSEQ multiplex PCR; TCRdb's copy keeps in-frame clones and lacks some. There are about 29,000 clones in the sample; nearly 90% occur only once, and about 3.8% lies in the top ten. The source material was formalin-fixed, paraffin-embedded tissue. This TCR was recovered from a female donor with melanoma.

CDR3 sequence (DNA): TGTGCCAGCAGCGTGGTTCGAGGAGGGGATGGCTACACCTTC. It yields the protein CASSVVRGGDGYTF. V and J are TRBV7-9 and TRBJ1-2; possibly TRBD1 for D (5 bases). V was pared by 5 bases and J by 6 bases, with 16 bases between. The CDR3 runs 14 residues. CDR1 is SEHNR and CDR2 is FQNEAQ in the germline V gene (reference sequence).